This note documents a single T cell receptor (beta chain) sequence. Its antigen is not identified. In germline, CDR1 is LNHNV, CDR2 YYDKDF (reference sequence). This CDR3 is built from 16 residues. Trimming pared 5 bases from V and 1 base from J, leaving 15 bases between. This record comes from a study of cytomegalovirus exposure and HLA in healthy donors. Only in-frame clones appear in the TCRdb table, and some are missing; sequencing was by immunoSEQ multiplex PCR. The sample carries about 150,000 clones, roughly 90% recorded once. Findings and limits, study-wide: Cytomegalovirus-associated TCR beta chains were listed, numbering roughly 150.

The sequenced material came from PBMCs. V usage is TRBV15 and J usage is TRBJ1-3, with D unclear. The origin of this receptor is a man aged 18 to 35 in good health and CMV-seronegative. The CDR3 region has the DNA TGTGCCACCAGCCTAGAACCATCGGAGTCTGGAAACACCATATATTTT. Its protein is CATSLEPSESGNTIYF.